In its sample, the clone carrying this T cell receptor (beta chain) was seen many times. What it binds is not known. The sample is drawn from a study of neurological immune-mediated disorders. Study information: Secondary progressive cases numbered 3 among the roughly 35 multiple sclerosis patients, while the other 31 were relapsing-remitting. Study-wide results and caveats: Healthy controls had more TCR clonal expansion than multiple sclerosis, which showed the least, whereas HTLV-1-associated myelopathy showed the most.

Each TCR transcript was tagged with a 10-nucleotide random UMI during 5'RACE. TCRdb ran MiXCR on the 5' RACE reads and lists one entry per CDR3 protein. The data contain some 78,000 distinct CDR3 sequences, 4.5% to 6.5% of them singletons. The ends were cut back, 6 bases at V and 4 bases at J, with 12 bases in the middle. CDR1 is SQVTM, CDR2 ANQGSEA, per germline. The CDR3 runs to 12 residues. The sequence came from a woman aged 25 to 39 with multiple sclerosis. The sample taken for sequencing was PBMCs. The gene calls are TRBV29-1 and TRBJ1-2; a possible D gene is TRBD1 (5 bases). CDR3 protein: CSVWGGTYGYTF. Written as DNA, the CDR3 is TGCAGCGTGTGGGGGGGGACCTATGGCTACACCTTC. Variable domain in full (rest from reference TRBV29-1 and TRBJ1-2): SAVISQKPSRDICQRGTSLTIQCQVDSQVTMMFWYRQQPGQSLTLIATANQGSEATYESGFVIDKFPISRPNLTFSTLTVSNMSPEDSSIYLCSVWGGTYGYTFGSGTRLTVV.